Below, 10 T cell receptor beta chains from the same sample are listed, as sequenced in a study of cytotoxic CD8 clonotypes in ibrutinib-treated CLL. The table came from immunoSEQ multiplex PCR; TCRdb's copy has only in-frame clones and leaves some out. This table holds roughly 160,000 clones, approximately 80% found once. This specimen consisted of PBMCs, obtained after 24 months of ibrutinib treatment. These receptors were taken from a human donor with chronic lymphocytic leukemia.

V usage is TRBV2 and J usage is TRBJ1-5; TRBD1 agrees at 11 bases. Trimming at V came to 7 bases and at J to 4 bases, leaving 3 bases not matched to a gene. The CDR3 extends over 14 amino acids. The germline V gene has CDR1 SNHLY and CDR2 FYNNEI. As DNA, the CDR3 is TGTGCCAGCACTGGGACAGGGGGGAATCAGCCCCAGCATTTT. This gives the protein CASTGTGGNQPQHF.

The rearrangement links TRBV7-2 to TRBJ1-2; 10 bases are shared with TRBD1. This CDR3 contains 14 residues. CDR1 SGHTA and CDR2 FQGNSA come from the germline V gene. J lost 7 bases, V lost 5 bases, and 7 bases had no gene match. DNA of the CDR3: TGTGCCAGCAGCCCGGGACAGGGGTTAACTGGCTACACCTTC. Amino acids: CASSPGQGLTGYTF.

In this sample, this clone is medium-sized. The rearrangement links TRBV7-9 to TRBJ2-5, with D perhaps TRBD2 (5 bases). The length of the CDR3 is 16 residues. The V and J ends lost 3 bases and 5 bases respectively, with 19 bases between them. Germline CDR1 SEHNR, CDR2 FQNEAQ (reference sequence). CDR3 protein: CASSLSGGLTAETQYF. The CDR3 region has the DNA TGTGCCAGCAGCTTGAGCGGAGGACTCACCGCGGAGACCCAGTACTTC.

The gene calls are TRBV7-2 and TRBJ2-7, with D perhaps TRBD2 (6 bases). Deletions cut 5 bases from V and 5 bases from J, with 16 bases between. The CDR3 covers 14 residues. CDR1 is SGHTA and CDR2 is FQGNSA in the germline V gene. CDR3 DNA: TGTGCCAGCAGCCCCAGGAGGGCCATCCACGAGCAGTACTTC. Translating gives CASSPRRAIHEQYF.

The V gene is TRBV5-1, the J gene TRBJ2-7, with D possibly TRBD2 on 6 matching bases. Trimming removed 1 base at V and 3 bases at J, with 11 bases between. The germline V gene has CDR1 SGHRS and CDR2 YFSETQ. The CDR3 spans 14 residues. The CDR3 nucleotides read TGCGCCAGCAGCTTGAATCAGGGAGGCTACGAGCAGTACTTC. Translating gives CASSLNQGGYEQYF.

The gene calls are TRBV6-5 and TRBJ1-1, with D maybe TRBD1 (6 bases). The V and J ends lost 5 bases and 4 bases respectively, with 14 bases between them. The CDR3 totals 14 residues. Germline V CDR1 and CDR2: MNHEY, SVGAGI. The CDR3 loop is CASSVQGGGTEAFF. The DNA for the CDR3 is TGTGCCAGCAGTGTACAGGGAGGGGGCACTGAAGCTTTCTTT.

The gene calls are TRBV6-5 and TRBJ1-1, with D perhaps TRBD1 (6 bases). CDR1 and CDR2 (germline): MNHEY, SVGAGI. V was clipped by 8 bases and J by 4 bases, with 17 bases between them. CDR3 length: 14 amino acids. CDR3 nucleotides: TGTGCCAGCCAGCGGGGAGGACAGACCACTGAAGCTTTCTTT. Its protein is CASQRGGQTTEAFF.

The chain couples TRBV28 to TRBJ1-1; D is unresolved. The CDR3 contains 14 residues. Germline V CDR1 and CDR2: MDHEN, SYDVKM. The germline V and J ends were trimmed by 2 bases and 4 bases, with 11 bases remaining between them. CDR3 residues: CASSLRVLSTEAFF. CDR3 sequence (DNA): TGTGCCAGCAGTTTAAGGGTATTGAGCACTGAAGCTTTCTTT.

The chain joins TRBV5-1 to TRBJ2-1, with 10 bases matching TRBD1. The CDR3 runs to 14 residues. Germline-derived CDR1 and CDR2 are SGHRS and YFSETQ. Unmatched junction bases numbered 2, after V lost 3 bases and J lost 5 bases. The CDR3 sequence is CASSYGTGDNEQFF. DNA for the CDR3: TGCGCCAGCAGCTACGGGACAGGGGACAATGAGCAGTTCTTC.

The table lists this clone with a few counts. V gene TRBV28 combines with J gene TRBJ1-5; D gene uncertain. CDR1 and CDR2 (germline): MDHEN, SYDVKM. V shed 11 bases and J shed 4 bases, with 18 bases lying between them. The CDR3 runs to 14 residues. CDR3 nucleotide sequence: TGTGCCGCCTTGGAACGACTCCTTAATCAGCCCCAGCATTTT. Protein sequence: CAALERLLNQPQHF.